This T cell receptor beta chain originates from a study of blood T cell repertoires in COVID-19. Study-wide background: T cells, B-cell-depleted T cells, or PBMCs supplied cDNA or gDNA.

As processed by the authors: Estimated nucleated cell counts came from reference gene primer amplification. The protocol was immunoSEQ multiplex PCR, while the TCRdb copy is restricted to in-frame clones and leaves out a portion. V and J calls and clone size follow that table, whereas D and trimming were derived from the DNA. In the table there are 300,000 to 400,000 clones, over 75% of which are singletons. Cohort placement rested on clinical history that participants reported themselves. Sequenced: PBMCs or T cells enriched from blood (not recorded which). This TCR came from a man aged 25-45 years who had recovered from COVID-19.

CDR3 nucleotides: TGTGCCAGCAGTCGGACAGGGGTGGAACAGCCCCAGCATTTT. Translating gives CASSRTGVEQPQHF. This chain links TRBV28 with TRBJ1-5, with 9 bases fitting TRBD1. This CDR3 is built from 14 residues. V lost 5 bases and J lost 7; bases outside the gene matches: 6. Germline V CDR1 and CDR2: MDHEN, SYDVKM.